The text below deals with one T cell receptor (beta chain). These data are taken from a study of early T cells in non-severe SARS-CoV-2 infection. The length of the CDR3 is 15 residues. The junction had 14 bases not matched to a gene; V was cut back by 7 bases and J by 6 bases. Germline-derived CDR1 and CDR2 are MNHNS and SASEGT. Attachment of unique molecular identifiers to individual cDNA molecules was performed. One entry per CDR3 protein, called by TCRdb with MiXCR from the 5' RACE reads. In the table there are more than 75,000 distinct CDR3 sequences, about 12% of which are singletons. This rearrangement joins TRBV6-1 to TRBJ1-1, with 7 bases lining up with TRBD1. The source of this sequence is an adult who was a healthcare worker with PCR-confirmed SARS-CoV-2 infection or an uninfected control (not recorded which). The source material was whole blood. In DNA, the CDR3 is TGTGCCAGCAATCTACTACTCCGGGACAGCCCTGAAGCTTTCTTT. Its protein product is CASNLLLRDSPEAFF.